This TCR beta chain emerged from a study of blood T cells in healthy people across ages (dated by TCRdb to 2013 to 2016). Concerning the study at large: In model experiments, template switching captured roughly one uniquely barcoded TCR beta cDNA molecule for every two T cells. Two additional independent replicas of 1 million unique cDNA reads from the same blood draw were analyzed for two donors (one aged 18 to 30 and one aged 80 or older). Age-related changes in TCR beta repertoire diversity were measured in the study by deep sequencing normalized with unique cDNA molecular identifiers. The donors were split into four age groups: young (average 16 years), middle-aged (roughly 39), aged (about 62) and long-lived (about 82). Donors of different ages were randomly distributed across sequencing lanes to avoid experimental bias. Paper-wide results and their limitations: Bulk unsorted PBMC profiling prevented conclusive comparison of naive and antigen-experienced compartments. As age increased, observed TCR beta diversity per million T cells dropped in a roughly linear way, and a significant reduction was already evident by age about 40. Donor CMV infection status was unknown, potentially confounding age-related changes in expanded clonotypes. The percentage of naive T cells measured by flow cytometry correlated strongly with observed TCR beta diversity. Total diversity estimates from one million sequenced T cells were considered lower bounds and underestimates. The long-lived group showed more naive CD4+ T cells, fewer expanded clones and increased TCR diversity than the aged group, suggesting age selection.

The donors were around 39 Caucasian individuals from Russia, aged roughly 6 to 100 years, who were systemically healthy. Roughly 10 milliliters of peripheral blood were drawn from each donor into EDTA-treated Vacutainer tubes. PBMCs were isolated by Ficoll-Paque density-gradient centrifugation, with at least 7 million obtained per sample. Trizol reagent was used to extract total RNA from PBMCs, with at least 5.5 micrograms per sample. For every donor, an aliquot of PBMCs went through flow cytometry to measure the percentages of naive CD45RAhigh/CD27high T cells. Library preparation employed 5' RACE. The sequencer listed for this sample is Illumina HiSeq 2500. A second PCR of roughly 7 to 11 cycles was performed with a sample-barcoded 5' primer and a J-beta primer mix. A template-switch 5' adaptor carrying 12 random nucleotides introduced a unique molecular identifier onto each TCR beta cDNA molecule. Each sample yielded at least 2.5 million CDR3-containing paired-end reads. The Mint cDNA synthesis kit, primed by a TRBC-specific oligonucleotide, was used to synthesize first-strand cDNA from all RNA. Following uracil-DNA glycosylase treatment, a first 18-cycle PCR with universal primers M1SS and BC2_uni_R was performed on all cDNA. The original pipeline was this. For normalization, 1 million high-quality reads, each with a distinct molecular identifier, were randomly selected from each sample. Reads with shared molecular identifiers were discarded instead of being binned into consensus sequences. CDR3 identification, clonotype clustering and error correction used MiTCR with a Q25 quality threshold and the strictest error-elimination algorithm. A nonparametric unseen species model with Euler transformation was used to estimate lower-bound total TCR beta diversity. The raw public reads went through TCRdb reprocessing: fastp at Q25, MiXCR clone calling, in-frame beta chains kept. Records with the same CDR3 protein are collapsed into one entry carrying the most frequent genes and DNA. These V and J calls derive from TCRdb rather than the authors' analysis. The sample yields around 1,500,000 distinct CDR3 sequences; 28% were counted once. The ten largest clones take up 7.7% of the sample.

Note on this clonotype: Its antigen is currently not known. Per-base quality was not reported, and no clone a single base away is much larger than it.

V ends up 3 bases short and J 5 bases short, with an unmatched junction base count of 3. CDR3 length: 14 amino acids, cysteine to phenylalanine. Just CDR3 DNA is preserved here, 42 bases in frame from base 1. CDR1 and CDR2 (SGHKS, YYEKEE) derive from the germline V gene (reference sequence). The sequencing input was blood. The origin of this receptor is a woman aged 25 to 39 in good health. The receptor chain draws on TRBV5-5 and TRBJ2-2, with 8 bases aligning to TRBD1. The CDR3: CASSSRTGTGELFF. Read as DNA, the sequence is TGTGCCAGCAGCTCAAGGACAGGGACCGGGGAGCTGTTTTTT.